The 9 T cell receptor beta chains presented below share a single source sample, sequenced in a study of tissue T cells after allogeneic stem cell transplantation. Stated time point: mouse harvest day 14 after allogeneic transplant. Each mouse received 10^7 T-cell-depleted marrow cells plus 10^6 splenic CD5+ T cells by tail vein. The protocol was immunoSEQ multiplex PCR, while the TCRdb copy is restricted to in-frame clones and leaves out a portion. The table has 5,000 or so clones, about 30% seen once. Sequencing was carried out using skin. Source of these receptors: a female BALB/c mouse given C57BL/6 T cells with graft-versus-host disease after an allogeneic hematopoietic cell transplant.

Note on this clone: Each gene name is a mouse one. The CDR3 end is not reached by the read, which stops 1 residue before it; the germline J gene fills it in. The V and J genes are TRBV3 and TRBJ2-7, with TRBD2 matching 8 bases. The junction had 7 bases not matched to a gene; V was cut back by 3 bases and J by 6 bases. The V gene's germline CDR1 is SNHLY and CDR2 FYNGKV (reference sequence). CDR3 length equals 14 residues. CDR3: CASSFGGGRGEQYF. CDR3 bases read: TGTGCCAGCAGCTTTGGGGGGGGGCGCGGTGAACAGTAC.

About this clone itself: Genes here carry mouse names. The DNA ends 1 residue before the CDR3 does, and the rest of the CDR3 is filled in from the germline J gene. The chain employs TRBV3 and TRBJ1-4; D might be TRBD1 (6 bases). CDR1 is SNHLY and CDR2 is FYNGKV in the germline V gene (reference sequence). The CDR3 is 15 amino acids. Trimming pared 2 bases from V and 3 bases from J, leaving 10 bases between. The covered CDR3 bases are TGTGCCAGCAGCTTACAGGGGAGGGCCAACGAAAGATTATTT. It yields the protein CASSLQGRANERLF. The full-length CDR3 reads as CASSLQGRANERLFF.

This clone occurred a few times. Genes here carry mouse names. The read gets to within 1 residue of the CDR3 end, and the germline J gene fills in the rest. The chain is built from TRBV12-2 and TRBJ1-4; D gene uncertain. Germline CDR1 is SGHLS and CDR2 is HYDKME. Trimming removed 0 bases at V and 6 bases at J, with 1 base between. There are 11 residues in the CDR3. CDR3 bases read: TGTGCCAGCTCTCTCGACGAAAGATTATTT. Residues: CASSLDERLF. The whole CDR3 is CASSLDERLFF.

By proportion, this clone is large. Germline and genes here are mouse. The CDR3 end lies 1 residue beyond the end of the read and is filled in from the germline J gene. The chain joins TRBV23 to TRBJ1-4. The germline V gene has CDR1 KGHTA and CDR2 FQNQQP. The CDR3 covers 14 residues. Incomplete CDR3 DNA: TGCTCCAGCAGTCAGGGGGTTTCCAACGAAAGATTATTT. Residues: CSSSQGVSNERLF. The CDR3 as a whole reads CSSSQGVSNERLFF.

To note about this clone: The gene symbols are mouse symbols. The read ends 1 residue shy of where the CDR3 ends; the end is completed using the germline J gene. The chain is built from TRBV26 and TRBJ1-2; 8 positions match TRBD1. Germline V gives CDR1 KGHPV, CDR2 FQNQEV (reference sequence). The CDR3 extends over 14 amino acids. The V segment lost 6 bases and the J segment 4 bases; nucleotides outside the gene matches: 7. CDR3 DNA, as far as it was read: TGTGCCAGCAGCCGACAGGGGACGGGCTCCGACTACACC. Translating gives CASSRQGTGSDYT. The whole CDR3 is CASSRQGTGSDYTF. The full variable domain, rest sourced from reference TRBV26 and TRBJ1-2, is NSKVIQTPRYLVKGQGQKAKMRCIPEKGHPVVFWYQQNKNNEFKFLINFQNQEVLQQIDMTEKRFSAECPSNSPCSLEIQSSEAGDSALYLCASSRQGTGSDYTFGSGTRLLVI.

As concerns this clone: Gene names and germline match the mouse. Read data end 1 residue before the CDR3 end; the end is taken from the germline J gene. V usage is TRBV14 and J usage is TRBJ2-4; D is ambiguous. V was pared by 1 base and J by 0 bases, with 9 bases between. The V gene's germline CDR1 is SGHDT and CDR2 FRDEAV. There are 15 residues in the CDR3. Incomplete CDR3 DNA: TGTGCCAGCAGTTTCAGGCTTTCTAGTCAAAACACCTTGTAC. Translating it yields CASSFRLSSQNTLY. The full CDR3 reads CASSFRLSSQNTLYF.

Points on this clone: The gene symbols are mouse symbols. The read finishes 1 residue shy of the CDR3 end, and the germline J gene is used to complete it. The chain is built from TRBV12-1 and TRBJ2-1; 7 bases agree with TRBD1. In germline, CDR1 is SGHSN, CDR2 HYEKVE. The CDR3 has 14 residues. V shed 3 bases and J 1 base; nucleotides not matched to a gene: 2. Incomplete CDR3 DNA: TGTGCCAGCTCTGGGGACAGAAACTATGCTGAGCAGTTC. Its protein is CASSGDRNYAEQF. The full CDR3 sequence reads CASSGDRNYAEQFF.

In its sample, this clone was seen a few times. Mouse germline and gene names are used. The DNA ends 1 residue before the CDR3 does, and the rest of the CDR3 is filled in from the germline J gene. The chain employs TRBV24 and TRBJ1-5, with 9 bases lining up with TRBD1. Germline CDR1 KGHTA, CDR2 FRNEEI. The length of the CDR3 is 13 residues. Trimming cost V 8 bases and J 4 bases; bases outside gene matches: 3. CDR3 DNA (partial): TGTGCCAGCCGGGACAGGGTTAACCAGGCTCCGCTT. Translation gives CASRDRVNQAPL. The complete CDR3 sequence is CASRDRVNQAPLF.

Note on this clone: One end of the junction is discordant with germline, which a read error may explain. The gene names here belong to mouse. The observed sequence ends 1 residue before the CDR3 terminus, with the missing tail filled in from the germline J gene. Other DNA sequences in this sample translate to the same CDR3. The rearrangement links TRBV26 to TRBJ1-2; D remains ambiguous. Germline V CDR1 and CDR2: KGHPV, FQNQEV (reference sequence). The CDR3 sequence is 12 residues long. CDR3 loop: CASRQSNSDYTF. The sequenced part of the CDR3 DNA is TGTGCCAGCAGACAGTCAAATTCCGACTACACC.